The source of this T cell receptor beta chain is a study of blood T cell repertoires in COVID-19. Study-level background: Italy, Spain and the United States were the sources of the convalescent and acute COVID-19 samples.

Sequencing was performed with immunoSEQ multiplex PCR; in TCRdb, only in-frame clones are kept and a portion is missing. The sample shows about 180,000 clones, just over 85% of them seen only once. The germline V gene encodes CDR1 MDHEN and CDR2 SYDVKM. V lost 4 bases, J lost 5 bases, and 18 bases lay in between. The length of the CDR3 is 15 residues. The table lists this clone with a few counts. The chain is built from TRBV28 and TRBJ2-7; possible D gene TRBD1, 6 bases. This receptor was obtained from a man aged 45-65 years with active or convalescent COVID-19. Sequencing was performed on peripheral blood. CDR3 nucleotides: TGTGCCAGCAGTTCTCCGTTCAGGGGTGACGACGAGCAGTACTTC. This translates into CASSSPFRGDDEQYF.